These T cell receptor beta chains were read from a single sample in a study of T cell responses to AZD1222 COVID-19 vaccine. Repertoires were generated with immunoSEQ multiplex PCR, while TCRdb's copy carries only in-frame clones and drops some. The profile covers 100,000 to 150,000 clones, with about 92% appearing a single time and 0.8% to 1.1% taken by the ten largest. The starting material was peripheral blood, obtained on day 0 of AZD1222 vaccination. The receptors here all came from an adult in good health. The CDR3 runs from the conserved cysteine through the conserved F or W. The order of the fields is CDR3 length, J gene, V gene, CDR3 protein.

16 | TRBJ1-3 | TRBV28 | CASSLPGTGARNTIYF
13 | TRBJ1-2 | TRBV29-1 | CSVNHGQGRGYTF
13 | TRBJ2-1 | TRBV5-6 | CASRPTGTRVPFF
14 | TRBJ2-5 | TRBV5-4 | CASSSGQHYETQYF
18 | TRBJ2-6 | TRBV10-3 | CAISDVAGGASGANVLTF
19 | TRBJ2-7 | TRBV5-6 | CASSLAVTGLLAELYEQYF
15 | TRBJ1-2 | TRBV7-8 | CASSSGQSGWYGYTF
14 | TRBJ2-3 | TRBV7-3 | CASSLGTYTDTQYF
15 | TRBJ1-1 | TRBV7-8 | CASSPRGLPNTEAFF
14 | TRBJ1-1 | TRBV7-8 | CASSLSAQGVHAFF
12 | TRBJ2-2 | TRBV7-3 | CASSPTGGELFF
16 | TRBJ2-5 | TRBV30 | CAWSVMGLAVKETQYF
17 | TRBJ1-2 | TRBV27 | CASSPVGQGRANYGYTF
12 | TRBJ2-5 | TRBV6-1 | CASSDRGETQYF
15 | TRBJ2-3 | TRBV3-1/TRBV3-2 | CASSQTSVATDTQYF
16 | TRBJ2-7 | TRBV14 | CASSQVTAVMSYEQYF
15 | TRBJ1-5 | TRBV28 | CASSLGTAYYQPQHF
15 | TRBJ2-7 | TRBV18 | CASSSVQTLSYEQYF
16 | TRBJ1-3 | TRBV2 | CASSEGQGLGGNTIYF
13 | TRBJ1-3 | TRBV6-1 | CASSEVLGNTIYF
14 | TRBJ1-1 | TRBV6-6 | CASSPLGQGPEAFF
15 | TRBJ2-7 | TRBV5-1 | CASSFTGTGLREQYF
15 | TRBJ2-7 | TRBV5-1 | CASSFAGANPYEQYF
16 | TRBJ2-1 | TRBV5-1 | CASSQWERELYNEQFF
16 | TRBJ1-4 | TRBV7-9 | CASSLMGSGVGEKLFF
15 | TRBJ2-7 | TRBV4-1 | CASSQRTGDFGEQYF
16 | TRBJ1-4 | TRBV18 | CASSPFPTTTNEKLFF
11 | TRBJ1-6 | TRBV30 | CAWNSNSPLHF
15 | TRBJ2-3 | TRBV5-6 | CASSLGRDGADTQYF
14 | TRBJ2-3 | TRBV5-1 | CASSLNGLRDTQYF
15 | TRBJ2-3 | TRBV24-1 | CATSDPGLAEDTQYF
14 | TRBJ1-4 | TRBV11-2 | CASSLGHGSEKLFF
15 | TRBJ2-7 | TRBV20-1 | CSASSTSGSSHEQYF
15 | TRBJ2-3 | TRBV27 | CASSLSIMGTDTQYF
12 | TRBJ2-7 | TRBV7-8 | CASSFTGFEQYF
18 | TRBJ2-7 | TRBV11-2 | CASSVSFPGASGTYEQYF
16 | TRBJ1-1 | TRBV2 | CASSAGPGTGWTEAFF
17 | TRBJ2-1 | TRBV5-1 | CASSLQGAAQGYNEQFF
15 | TRBJ2-5 | TRBV24-1 | CATSDQRTGVETQYF
15 | TRBJ1-2 | TRBV28 | CASSPGTGLDYGYTF
11 | TRBJ2-7 | TRBV20-1 | CRAGGGIEQYF
18 | TRBJ2-1 | TRBV4-2 | CASSQAKTTSGNYNEQFF
12 | TRBJ2-7 | TRBV2 | CASRRTGAEQYF
15 | TRBJ2-7 | TRBV5-1 | CASRQGLPQAYEQYF
13 | TRBJ1-2 | TRBV29-1 | CSVGWDRGYGYTF
11 | TRBJ2-3 | TRBV28 | CASSLQGWQYF
15 | TRBJ2-3 | TRBV15 | CATSRDPNSPDTQYF
16 | TRBJ2-3 | TRBV2 | CASSQLAGAVTDTQYF
17 | TRBJ1-5 | TRBV18 | CASSQLPLTVLNQPQHF
16 | TRBJ2-1 | TRBV6-6 | CASTGGGAGNYNEQFF
15 | TRBJ1-1 | TRBV5-1 | CASSNLSTLNTEAFF
14 | TRBJ2-1 | TRBV27 | CASSLEPGPNEQFF
11 | TRBJ1-2 | TRBV6-5 | CASQKGYGYTF